This record covers a single TCR beta chain. This sample is drawn from a study of TIL therapy for anti-PD-1-resistant metastatic lung cancer. The wider study: Patients then received nivolumab; progressors got lymphodepletion, TIL and IL-2.

The CDR3 sequence is 13 residues long. The trim removed 7 bases at V and 6 bases at J, leaving 4 bases unmatched. Per germline, CDR1 SGHRS and CDR2 YFSETQ. Sequencing used immunoSEQ v3. Libraries were sequenced to 1.5 million to 2.5 million read pairs (survey) or roughly 5-6 million (deep). Profiled with immunoSEQ multiplex PCR; TCRdb holds only in-frame clones, not every one. The repertoire has 14,000 to 15,000 clones, about 82% of them found once; the top ten carry over 0.65%. As to time point: pre-treatment sample, taken before nivolumab and TIL therapy. Enrollment ran from October 2017 to early 2020.

The rearrangement uses TRBV5-1 and TRBJ2-1; TRBD1 matches at 10 bases. The receptor comes from a person aged 25-85 years with non-small cell lung cancer. Sequenced material: blood, taken at baseline. DNA for the CDR3: TGCGCCAGCGTAAGGGACAGGGGCAATGAGCAGTTCTTC. Translation gives CASVRDRGNEQFF.